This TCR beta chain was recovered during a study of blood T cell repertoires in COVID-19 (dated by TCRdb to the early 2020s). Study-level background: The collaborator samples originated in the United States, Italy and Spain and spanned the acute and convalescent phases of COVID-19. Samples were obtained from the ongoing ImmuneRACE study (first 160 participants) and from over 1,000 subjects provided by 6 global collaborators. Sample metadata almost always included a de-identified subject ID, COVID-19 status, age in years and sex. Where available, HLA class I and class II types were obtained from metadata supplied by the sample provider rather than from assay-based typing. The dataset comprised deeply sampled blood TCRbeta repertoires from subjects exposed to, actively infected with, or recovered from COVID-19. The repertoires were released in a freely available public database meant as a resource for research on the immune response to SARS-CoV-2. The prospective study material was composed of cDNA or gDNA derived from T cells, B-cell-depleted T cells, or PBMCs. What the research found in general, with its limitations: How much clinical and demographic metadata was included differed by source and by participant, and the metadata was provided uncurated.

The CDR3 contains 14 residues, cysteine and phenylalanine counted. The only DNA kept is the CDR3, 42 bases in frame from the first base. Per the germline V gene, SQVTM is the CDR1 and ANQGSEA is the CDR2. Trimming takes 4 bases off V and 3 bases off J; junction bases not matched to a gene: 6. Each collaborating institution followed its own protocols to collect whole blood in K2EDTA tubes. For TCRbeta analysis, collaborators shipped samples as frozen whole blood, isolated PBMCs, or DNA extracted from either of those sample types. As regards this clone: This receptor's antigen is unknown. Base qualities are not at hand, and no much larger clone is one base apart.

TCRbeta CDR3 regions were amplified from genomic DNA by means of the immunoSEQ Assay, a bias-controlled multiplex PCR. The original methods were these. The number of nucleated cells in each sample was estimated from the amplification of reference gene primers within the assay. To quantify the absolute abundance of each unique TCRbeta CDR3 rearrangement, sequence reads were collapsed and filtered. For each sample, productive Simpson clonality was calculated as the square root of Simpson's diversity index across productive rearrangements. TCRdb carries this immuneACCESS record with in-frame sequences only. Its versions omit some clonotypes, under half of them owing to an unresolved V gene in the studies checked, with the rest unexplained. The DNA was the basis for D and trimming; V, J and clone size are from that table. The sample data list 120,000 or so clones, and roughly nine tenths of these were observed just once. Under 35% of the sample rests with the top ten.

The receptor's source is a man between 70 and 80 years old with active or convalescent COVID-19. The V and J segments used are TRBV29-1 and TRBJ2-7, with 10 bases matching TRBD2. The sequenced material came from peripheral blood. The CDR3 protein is CSVVPLAGVYEQYF. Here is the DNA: TGCAGCGTTGTGCCGCTAGCGGGAGTCTACGAGCAGTACTTC.